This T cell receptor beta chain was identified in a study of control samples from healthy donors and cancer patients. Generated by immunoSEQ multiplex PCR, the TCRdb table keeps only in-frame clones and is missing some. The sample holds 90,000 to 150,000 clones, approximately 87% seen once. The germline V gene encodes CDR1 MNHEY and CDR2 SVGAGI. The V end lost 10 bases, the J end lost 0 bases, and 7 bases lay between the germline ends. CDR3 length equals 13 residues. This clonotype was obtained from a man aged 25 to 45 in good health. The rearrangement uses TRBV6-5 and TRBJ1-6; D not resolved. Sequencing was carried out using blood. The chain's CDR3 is CATRGSYNSPLHF. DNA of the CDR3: TGTGCCACAAGAGGCTCCTATAATTCACCCCTCCACTTT.